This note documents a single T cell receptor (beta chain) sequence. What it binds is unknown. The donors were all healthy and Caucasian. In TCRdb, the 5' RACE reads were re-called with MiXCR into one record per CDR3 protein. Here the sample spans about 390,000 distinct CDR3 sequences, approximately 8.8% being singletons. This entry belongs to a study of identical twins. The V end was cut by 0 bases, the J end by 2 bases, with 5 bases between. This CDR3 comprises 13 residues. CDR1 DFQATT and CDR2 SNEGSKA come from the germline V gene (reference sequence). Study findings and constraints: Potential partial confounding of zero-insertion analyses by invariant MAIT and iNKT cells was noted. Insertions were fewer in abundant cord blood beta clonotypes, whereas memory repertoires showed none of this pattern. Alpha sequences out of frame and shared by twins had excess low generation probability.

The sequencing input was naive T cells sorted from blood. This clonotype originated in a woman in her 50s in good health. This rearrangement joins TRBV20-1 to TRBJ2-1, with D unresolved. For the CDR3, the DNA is TGCAGTGCTAGAGATAGTACCTACAATGAGCAGTTCTTC. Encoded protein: CSARDSTYNEQFF.